This entry concerns a single TCR beta chain. Its recognized antigen is unknown. Being one base from a much bigger clone, this may be a read error. As encoded in the germline V gene (reference sequence), CDR1 is MNHEY while CDR2 is SMNVEV. The CDR3 starts with the cysteine, ends with the phenylalanine, and has 13 residues. Only CDR3 DNA is held: 39 bases, read in frame from base 1. The sample's time point label is to be understood as: persistent/refractory GD, antithyroid drugs over 5 years with positive TRAb. For both TCR sequencing and RNA sequencing, RNA was extracted from PBMCs in TRIzol. Graves' disease was diagnosed according to American Thyroid Association guidelines. Recruitment of patients was carried out at an endocrinology department in Xi'an, China. Each patient gave approximately 9 milliliters of peripheral blood, collected in an EDTA anticoagulant tube. Ficoll Paque Plus density gradient separation was used to isolate PBMCs, and no further T cell sorting was performed. An Agilent 2100 Bioanalyzer and agarose gel were used to check RNA quality, and a NanoDrop 2000 was used to measure RNA concentration.

Libraries were prepared through multiplex PCR. Sequencer: Illumina HiSeq 4000. CDR3 regions were amplified by Arm-PCR with iRepertoire HTBI primers to construct TCR beta libraries. Before sequencing, the PCR products underwent gel purification. In the authors' own workflow: Across samples, about 64 TRBV and 14 TRBJ segments were identified and used for gene usage analysis of CDR3 amino acid clonotypes. Filtered high-quality paired reads were merged into contigs using COPE and FqMerger. BLAST was used to align contigs to IMGT TRBV, TRBD and TRBJ reference genes, and CDR3 was defined according to IMGT. Any clonotype with a frequency above 0.1% was classified as a highly expanded clone. Shannon entropy was used to measure repertoire diversity, and the Gini coefficient was used to measure V-J evenness. Clonotypes shared by more than one individual were considered public. TCRdb ran its own pipeline on the public reads, namely fastp trimming at Q25 and MiXCR clone calling, and kept in-frame beta chains. Duplicate CDR3 protein sequences are folded into a single record with the most common DNA and genes. TCRdb, not the original authors, processed these V and J calls. This sample is represented by 300,000 to 350,000 distinct CDR3 sequences; roughly 21% of them were singletons. 29% of the sample is in the top ten clones.

These data originate in a study of regulatory T cells in long-lasting Graves disease (dated by TCRdb to about 2021). Regarding the complete study: Persistent Graves' disease meant more than 5 years of antithyroid drug treatment with TSH receptor autoantibodies that stayed positive. In the clinical cohort, patients with persistent Graves' disease had used antithyroid drugs for an average of about 10 years. Persistent Graves' disease patients were compared with newly diagnosed Graves' disease patients by peripheral blood TCR sequencing and RNA sequencing. The study was registered as a clinical trial and conducted in China. A total of around 35 samples underwent TCR sequencing, from around 13 patients with persistent Graves' disease and roughly 20 patients with newly diagnosed Graves' disease.

Study-level results and caveats: Patients with persistent disease shared more public clonotypes (around 3,000) than newly diagnosed patients did (approximately 990). Sequencing and analysis were restricted to the TCR beta chain. The authors noted that the small sample size was a limitation that may lower accuracy. Compared with newly diagnosed patients, patients with persistent Graves' disease had lower TCR Shannon entropy and fewer highly expanded clones, which suggests clonal expansion. Preferential use of TRBV28, TRBJ1-2 and TRBJ2-5 was observed in persistent disease, whereas TRBV20-1 and TRBJ2-1 were favored in newly diagnosed disease. The study examined only peripheral blood because the primary lesion, thyroid tissue, could not be accessed.

The source of this sequence is a female donor with Graves disease. The sample here was peripheral blood mononuclear cells (PBMCs), taken when the disease was refractory, from a patient treated with antithyroid drugs. The sequence is built from TRBV27 and TRBJ2-5, with the D gene not confidently named. Here the CDR3 is given as CASSLMYGETRYF. The nucleotides read TGTGCCAGCAGTTTAATGTACGGAGAGACCCGGTACTTC.